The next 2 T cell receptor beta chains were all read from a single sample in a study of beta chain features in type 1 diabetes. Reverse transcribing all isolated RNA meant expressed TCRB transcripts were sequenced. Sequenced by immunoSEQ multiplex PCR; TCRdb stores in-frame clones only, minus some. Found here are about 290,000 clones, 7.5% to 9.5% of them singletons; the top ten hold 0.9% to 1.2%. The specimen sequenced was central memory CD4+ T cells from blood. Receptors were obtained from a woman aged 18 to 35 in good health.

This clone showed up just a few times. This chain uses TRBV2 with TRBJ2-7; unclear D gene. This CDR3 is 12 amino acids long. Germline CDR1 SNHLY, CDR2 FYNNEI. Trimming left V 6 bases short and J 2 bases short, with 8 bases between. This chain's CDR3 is CASSRRTYEQYF. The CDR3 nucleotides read TGTGCCAGCAGCCGCCGCACCTACGAGCAGTACTTC.

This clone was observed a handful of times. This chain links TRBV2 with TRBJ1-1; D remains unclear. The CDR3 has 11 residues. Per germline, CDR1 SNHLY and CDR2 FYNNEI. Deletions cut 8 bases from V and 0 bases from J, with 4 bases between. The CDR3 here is CASVLNTEAFF. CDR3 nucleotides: TGTGCCAGCGTATTGAACACTGAAGCTTTCTTT.